One sample yielded the 26 T cell receptor beta chains listed below, sequenced in a study of technical replicates of blood from a handful of donors. TCRdb keeps only in-frame clones here, not all; method: immunoSEQ multiplex PCR. The sample comprises tens of thousands of clones, 85% to 95% of which are singletons, and roughly 4% rests with the top ten. The sequenced material came from PBMCs. Every receptor here comes from a human donor in good health. Some clones in this sample may be carry-over from other donors' samples.

The chain combines TRBV4-3 with TRBJ2-3; 12 positions agree with TRBD2. The V segment lost 1 base and the J segment 4 bases; nucleotides outside the gene matches: 6. CDR3 length equals 17 residues. The germline gives CDR1 LGHNA, CDR2 YSLEER. The CDR3 loop is CASSQGLTSGSADTQYF. Here the CDR3 DNA reads TGCGCCAGCAGCCAAGGTTTGACTAGCGGGAGTGCAGATACGCAGTATTTT.

The chain recombines TRBV7-2 with TRBJ2-3, with 9 bases lining up with TRBD2. This CDR3 is built from 17 residues. V dropped 3 bases and J dropped 4; count of bases not matched to a gene: 11. Per germline, CDR1 SGHTA and CDR2 FQGNSA. For the CDR3, the DNA is TGTGCCAGCAGCTTCTTATCTGCGGGGGGGCGCTCAGATACGCAGTATTTT. Translation: CASSFLSAGGRSDTQYF.

This sequence joins TRBV11-3 and TRBJ2-5, with 15 positions matching TRBD2. The J segment lost 4 bases and the V segment lost 5 bases, leaving 5 bases of the junction unmatched. Germline V lookup: CDR1 SGHNT, CDR2 YENEEA. CDR3 length equals 16 residues. CDR3 sequence (DNA): TGTGCCAGCAGCCCTGGACTAGCGGGAGGGGCAGAGACCCAGTACTTC. Encoded protein: CASSPGLAGGAETQYF. Together with reference TRBV11-3 and TRBJ2-5, the CDR3 gives the full variable domain: EAGVVQSPRYKIIEKKQPVAFWCNPISGHNTLYWYLQNLGQGPELLIRYENEEAVDDSQLPKDRFSAERLKGVDSTLKIQPAELGDSAVYLCASSPGLAGGAETQYFGPGTRLLVL.

The chain uses TRBV7-8 and TRBJ2-1; 10 nucleotides agree with TRBD2. With 4 bases clipped from V and 4 bases from J, the junction kept 4 bases outside the gene matches. From germline, CDR1 is SGHVS and CDR2 FQNEAQ. The CDR3 sequence is 15 residues long. CDR3 sequence reads: CASSWRTSGYNEQFF. The CDR3 DNA is TGTGCCAGCAGCTGGCGGACTAGCGGATACAATGAGCAGTTCTTC.

CDR3 amino acids: CASSLEGAVGTEYSNQPQHF. In DNA form, the CDR3 reads TGCGCCAGCAGCTTGGAGGGGGCAGTCGGGACAGAGTATAGCAATCAGCCCCAGCATTTT. The chain uses TRBV4-1 and TRBJ1-5; 7 bases line up with TRBD1. The CDR3 contains 20 residues. Germline lookup yields CDR1 MGHRA and CDR2 YSYEKL. V shed 5 bases, J shed 0 bases, and the junction held 19 bases outside the gene matches.

V gene TRBV7-6 combines with J gene TRBJ2-5; D might be TRBD2 (6 bases). Trimming stripped 8 bases from V and 5 bases from J, with 15 bases between. This CDR3 is 13 amino acids long. The germline gives CDR1 SGHVS, CDR2 FNYEAQ. DNA of the CDR3: TGTGCCAGCTGCCCTCCGGGGAGGGAGACCCAGTACTTC. As protein: CASCPPGRETQYF.

This chain links TRBV27 with TRBJ1-1, with 10 bases lining up with TRBD1. The germline V gene encodes CDR1 MNHEY and CDR2 SMNVEV (reference sequence). The CDR3 contains 14 residues. Trimming cost V 6 bases and J 7 bases; bases outside gene matches: 8. CDR3 loop: CASSRDRGSGEAFF. For the CDR3, the DNA is TGTGCCAGCAGCCGGGACAGGGGATCAGGTGAAGCTTTCTTT.

The chain employs TRBV9 and TRBJ2-5; TRBD2 is a possible D gene (5 bases). Germline V gene data show CDR1 as SGDLS and CDR2 as YYNGEE. Trimming took off 0 bases at V and 5 bases at J, with 11 bases between the two ends. This CDR3 is 14 amino acids long. The CDR3 loop reads CASSVAASWETQYF. CDR3 in DNA: TGTGCCAGCAGCGTAGCGGCTAGCTGGGAGACCCAGTACTTC.

The J gene is TRBJ2-1, the V gene TRBV5-6, with a tentative D call TRBD1 (6 bases). Germline V CDR1 and CDR2: SGHDT, YYEEEE. V was trimmed by 3 bases and J by 5 bases, leaving 15 bases between them. The CDR3 loop spans 15 amino acids. The DNA for the CDR3 is TGTGCCAGCAGCTCGGACAGCTCAACTCACAATGAGCAGTTCTTC. Its translation: CASSSDSSTHNEQFF.

V usage is TRBV4-2 and J usage is TRBJ2-2; 7 bases match TRBD1. Germline V gene data show CDR1 as LGHNA and CDR2 as YNFKEQ. This CDR3 region has 17 residues. V shed 7 bases, J shed 0 bases, and the junction held 11 bases outside the gene matches. The DNA for the CDR3 is TGTGCCAGCACACTTGCGGCAGGGGGAACGAACACCGGGGAGCTGTTTTTT. The encoded protein is CASTLAAGGTNTGELFF.

This chain connects TRBV5-8 to TRBJ1-5; possible D gene TRBD1, 5 bases. Trimming left V 5 bases short and J 3 bases short, with 15 bases between. CDR1 and CDR2 from the germline V gene are SGHTS and YDEGEE. The CDR3 spans 15 residues. This chain's CDR3 is CASRLGHRSNQPQHF. For the CDR3, the DNA is TGTGCCAGCAGGCTGGGCCACAGGTCCAATCAGCCCCAGCATTTT. Complete variable domain (other parts from reference TRBV5-8 and TRBJ1-5): EAGVTQSPTHLIKTRGQQATLRCSPISGHTSVYWYQQALGLGLQFLLWYDEGEERNRGNFPPRFSGRQFPNYSSELNVNALELEDSALYLCASRLGHRSNQPQHFGDGTRLSIL.

The chain recombines TRBV6-1 with TRBJ2-7, with 8 bases that match TRBD1. The J segment lost 3 bases and the V segment lost 3 bases, leaving 10 bases of the junction unmatched. Germline CDR1 is MNHNS and CDR2 is SASEGT. The length of the CDR3 is 16 residues. CDR3 region: CASSEDTWDRIYEQYF. The CDR3 nucleotides are TGTGCCAGCAGTGAGGATACCTGGGACAGGATCTACGAGCAGTACTTC.

This clone is a singleton in its sample. The gene calls are TRBV6-5 and TRBJ2-2; 7 bases are a match to TRBD2. V shed 7 bases and J 7 bases; nucleotides not matched to a gene: 9. The CDR3 has 14 residues. CDR1 and CDR2 from the germline V gene are MNHEY and SVGAGI. CDR3 in amino acids: CASKGGSSIGELFF. The CDR3 DNA is TGTGCCAGCAAGGGCGGGAGCAGTATCGGGGAGCTGTTTTTT.

V is TRBV5-1 and J is TRBJ2-5, with unresolved D. The CDR3 is 13 residues long. V lost 5 bases and J 2 bases, leaving 10 bases between the germline ends. The germline gives CDR1 SGHRS, CDR2 YFSETQ. The CDR3 loop is CASSRDTQETQYF. The DNA for the CDR3 is TGCGCCAGCAGTCGAGACACACAAGAGACCCAGTACTTC.

The genes are TRBV29-1 and TRBJ1-2; 10 bases are shared with TRBD1. The length of the CDR3 is 13 residues. Germline CDR1 and CDR2: SQVTM and ANQGSEA. Trimming removed 5 bases from V and 6 bases from J; junction bases left unmatched: 6. The chain's CDR3 is CSVWTGGDHGYTF. In nucleotides, the CDR3 is TGCAGCGTTTGGACAGGGGGGGATCATGGCTACACCTTC.

V gene TRBV7-6 combines with J gene TRBJ2-1; the match to TRBD2 covers 7 bases. The CDR3 is 12 residues long. Looked up from germline, CDR1 is SGHVS and CDR2 is FNYEAQ. Germline trimming cut 5 bases from V and 10 bases from J; bases unmatched to any gene: 5. The CDR3 spells CASSGPSGEQFF. The CDR3 DNA follows: TGTGCCAGCAGCGGTCCTAGCGGCGAGCAGTTCTTC.

This clone was recorded only once. V usage is TRBV10-3 and J usage is TRBJ2-5; D uncertain. V shed 6 bases and J shed 5 bases, with 10 bases lying between them. The length of the CDR3 is 12 residues. Germline loops: CDR1 ENHRY, CDR2 SYGVKD. The CDR3 DNA reads as TGTGCCATCAGCTTAGACGGGGAGACCCAGTACTTC. Translating it yields CAISLDGETQYF.

This clone has only one observation. The chain is built from TRBV7-2 and TRBJ2-2; TRBD2 agrees at 8 bases. The CDR3 extends over 15 amino acids. CDR1 and CDR2 from the germline V gene are SGHTA and FQGNSA. The V gene end was trimmed by 10 bases and the J gene end by 3 bases; junction bases not matched to a gene: 10. The DNA of the CDR3 is TGTGCCACGGCCACGGGGGGGGCCTACACCGGGGAGCTGTTTTTT. Translation: CATATGGAYTGELFF. The complete variable domain, with remaining parts taken from reference TRBV7-2 and TRBJ2-2, reads GAGVSQSPSNKVTEKGKDVELRCDPISGHTALYWYRQSLGQGLEFLIYFQGNSAPDKSGLPSDRFSAERTGGSVSTLTIQRTQQEDSAVYLCATATGGAYTGELFFGEGSRLTVL.

The chain employs TRBV7-9 and TRBJ2-1; 10 nucleotides align to TRBD2. Germline lookup yields CDR1 SEHNR and CDR2 FQNEAQ (reference sequence). Trimming at V came to 1 base and at J to 7 bases, leaving 4 bases not matched to a gene. This CDR3 contains 15 residues. The CDR3 sequence is CASSLELAGVNEQFF. The CDR3 DNA reads as TGTGCCAGCAGCTTAGAGCTAGCGGGAGTAAATGAGCAGTTCTTC.

The rearrangement joins TRBV30 to TRBJ2-1, with a weak D call TRBD2 (5 bases). The CDR3 sequence is 17 residues long. V was shortened by 3 bases and J by 0 bases, with 18 bases between the two germline ends. From germline, CDR1 is GTSNPN and CDR2 SVGIG (reference sequence). The CDR3 coding sequence is TGTGCCTGGAGGGAATCAAGGCGGGCCCGCTCCTACAATGAGCAGTTCTTC. It translates to CAWRESRRARSYNEQFF.

This rearrangement joins TRBV6-6 to TRBJ1-2; 7 bases are a match to TRBD1. This CDR3 is 14 amino acids long. V was clipped by 7 bases and J by 0 bases; unmatched bases: 5. Germline CDR1 MNHNY, CDR2 SVGAGI (reference sequence). The DNA of the CDR3 is TGTGCCAGCACCGATACAGGGGCTAACTATGGCTACACCTTC. As protein: CASTDTGANYGYTF.

V is TRBV2 and J is TRBJ1-1; 7 bases match TRBD1. V gave up 3 bases and J gave up 4 bases; unmatched junction bases: 2. In germline, CDR1 is SNHLY, CDR2 FYNNEI. The CDR3 is made up of 13 amino acids. In DNA, the CDR3 is TGTGCCAGCAGTGAGTCAGGGGGCACTGAAGCTTTCTTT. Protein: CASSESGGTEAFF.

The rearrangement uses TRBV10-3 and TRBJ2-1; no definite D call. Trimming stripped 4 bases from V and 7 bases from J, with 8 bases between. Germline assignment: CDR1 ENHRY and CDR2 SYGVKD. CDR3 length: 12 amino acids. The CDR3 spells CAISASSNEQFF. The CDR3 DNA is TGTGCCATCAGTGCTTCTAGTAATGAGCAGTTCTTC.

The chain combines TRBV7-6 with TRBJ1-2; D is undetermined. The V gene lost 4 bases and the J gene lost 9 bases, with 12 bases spanning the gap. Germline CDR1 is SGHVS and CDR2 is FNYEAQ. The CDR3 has 12 residues. The CDR3 spells CASSSGSSSYTF. The CDR3 DNA follows: TGTGCCAGCAGCTCGGGTAGTAGTAGCTACACCTTC.

This clone was seen just once. V is TRBV7-6 and J is TRBJ1-4; TRBD1 might be the D (5 bases). Germline CDR1 reads SGHVS; CDR2 reads FNYEAQ. The V end lost 4 bases, the J end lost 7 bases, and 10 bases lay between the germline ends. The CDR3 extends over 13 amino acids. CDR3: CASSSTEGEKLFF. In DNA form, the CDR3 reads TGTGCCAGCAGCTCGACAGAAGGTGAAAAACTGTTTTTT.

The chain combines TRBV5-6 with TRBJ1-1; the match to TRBD1 covers 8 bases. V gave up 0 bases and J gave up 5 bases; unmatched junction bases: 6. CDR1 and CDR2 from the germline V gene are SGHDT and YYEEEE. The length of the CDR3 is 15 residues. CDR3 protein: CASSLGPGQETEAFF. The CDR3 DNA reads TGTGCCAGCAGCTTGGGTCCGGGACAGGAGACTGAAGCTTTCTTT.